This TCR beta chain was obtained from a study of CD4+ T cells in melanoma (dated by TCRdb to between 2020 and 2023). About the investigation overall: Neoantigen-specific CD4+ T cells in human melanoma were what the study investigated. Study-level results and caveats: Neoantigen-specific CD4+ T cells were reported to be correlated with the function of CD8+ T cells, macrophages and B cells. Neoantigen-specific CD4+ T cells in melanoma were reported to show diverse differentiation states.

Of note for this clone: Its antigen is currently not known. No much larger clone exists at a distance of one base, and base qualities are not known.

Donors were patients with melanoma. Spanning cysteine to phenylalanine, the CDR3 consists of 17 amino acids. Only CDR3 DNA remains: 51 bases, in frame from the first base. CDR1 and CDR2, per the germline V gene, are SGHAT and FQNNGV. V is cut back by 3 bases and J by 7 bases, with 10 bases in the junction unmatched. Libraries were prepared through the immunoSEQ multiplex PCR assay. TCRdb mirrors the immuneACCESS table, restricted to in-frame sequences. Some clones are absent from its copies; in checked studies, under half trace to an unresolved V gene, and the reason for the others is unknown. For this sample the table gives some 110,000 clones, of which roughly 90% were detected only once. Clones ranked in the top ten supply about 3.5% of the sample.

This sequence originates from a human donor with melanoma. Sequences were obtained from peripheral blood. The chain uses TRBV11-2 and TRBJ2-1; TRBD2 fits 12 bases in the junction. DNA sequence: TGTGCCAGCAGCTTGAGACTAGCGGGAGAGGTGAGGAATGAGCAGTTCTTC. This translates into CASSLRLAGEVRNEQFF.